The 13 T cell receptor beta chains in this list originate from one sample, sequenced in a study of T cell changes during pregnancy in multiple sclerosis. Sequencing was performed with immunoSEQ multiplex PCR; in TCRdb, only in-frame clones are kept and a portion is missing. Of some 77,000 clones listed, 85% to 95% were seen once; the top ten hold approximately 2.4%. Sequencing was performed on peripheral blood, taken after pregnancy. These receptors originate from a female donor in good health, enrolled as a control in a pregnancy study.

The chain employs TRBV10-3 and TRBJ1-5; D possibly corresponds to TRBD1 (6 bases). Per germline, CDR1 ENHRY and CDR2 SYGVKD. The CDR3 is made up of 16 amino acids. Deletions cut 1 base from V and 4 bases from J, with 14 bases between. As DNA, the CDR3 is TGTGCCATCAGTGAGTTTACAGGGTTGGGGAATCAGCCCCAGCATTTT. Protein sequence: CAISEFTGLGNQPQHF.

The chain combines TRBV14 with TRBJ2-5, with D possibly TRBD2 on 6 matching bases. V lost 4 bases to trimming and J lost 5 bases, with 20 bases between them. Germline CDR1 is SGHDN and CDR2 is FVKESK. This CDR3 region has 16 residues. In DNA, the CDR3 is TGTGCCAGCAGCCCACTCTCCGGGGGAGTGGTTGAGACCCAGTACTTC. This translates into CASSPLSGGVVETQYF.

The chain employs TRBV5-1 and TRBJ1-1, with D perhaps matching TRBD1 (5 bases). Trimming stripped 4 bases from V and 5 bases from J, with 15 bases between. From germline, CDR1 is SGHRS and CDR2 YFSETQ. The CDR3 has 14 amino acids. CDR3 region: CASSNGQLPTEAFF. The CDR3 coding sequence is TGCGCCAGCAGCAATGGACAACTACCTACTGAAGCTTTCTTT.

About this clone itself: The junction departs from germline at one end; a sequencing error may be responsible. This chain links TRBV7-7 with TRBJ2-1, with D possibly being TRBD1 (6 bases). This CDR3 is 14 amino acids long. CDR1 is SSHAT, CDR2 FNYEAQ, per germline (reference sequence). CDR3 in amino acids: CASSLDSSYNEQFF. The DNA for the CDR3 is TGTGCTAGCAGCTTGGACAGCTCCTACAATGAGCAGTTCTTC.

The chain recombines TRBV18 with TRBJ1-1; D possibly corresponds to TRBD1 (5 bases). The V gene's germline CDR1 is KGHSH and CDR2 LQKENI. This CDR3 contains 13 residues. With 3 bases removed from V and 7 bases from J, the gap between germline ends came to 12 bases. The CDR3 sequence is CASSPQGGGEAFF. The CDR3 region has the DNA TGTGCCAGCTCACCGCAGGGCGGGGGTGAAGCTTTCTTT.

This chain connects TRBV19 to TRBJ2-2; 8 bases fit TRBD1. Germline assignment: CDR1 LNHDA and CDR2 SQIVND (reference sequence). This CDR3 has 15 residues. The ends lost 5 bases at V and 6 bases at J; junction bases unmatched: 8. The CDR3 loop reads CASSSTQGAAGELFF. The CDR3 DNA is TGTGCCAGTAGTTCCACCCAGGGGGCAGCCGGGGAGCTGTTTTTT.

This sequence joins TRBV6-6 and TRBJ2-5, with 7 bases that match TRBD2. With V trimmed by 2 bases and J by 5 bases, 8 bases remained unmatched. The CDR3 spans 15 residues. CDR1 is MNHNY and CDR2 is SVGAGI in the germline V gene (reference sequence). The CDR3 DNA follows: TGTGCCAGCAGTTACGGGGGGGTCGAACGGGAGACCCAGTACTTC. This codes for CASSYGGVERETQYF.

This clone was counted once. V is TRBV5-1 and J is TRBJ2-7, with D perhaps TRBD1 (5 bases). The CDR3 has 14 amino acids. Germline CDR1 is SGHRS and CDR2 is YFSETQ. V was clipped by 0 bases and J by 1 base, with 8 bases between them. The CDR3 DNA follows: TGCGCCAGCAGCTTGGGCGCAGGGTCCTACGAGCAGTACTTC. Protein: CASSLGAGSYEQYF.

The J gene is TRBJ1-2, the V gene TRBV5-6; D unresolved. Germline loops: CDR1 SGHDT, CDR2 YYEEEE. This CDR3 has 16 residues. Trimming cost V 4 bases and J 0 bases, with 16 bases left between them. The CDR3 DNA follows: TGTGCCAGCAGCCCGACGACAAGTGGGCCTAACTATGGCTACACCTTC. This translates into CASSPTTSGPNYGYTF. The full variable domain, its missing parts supplied by reference TRBV5-6 and TRBJ1-2, is DAGVTQSPTHLIKTRGQQVTLRCSPKSGHDTVSWYQQALGQGPQFIFQYYEEEERQRGNFPDRFSGHQFPNYSSELNVNALLLGDSALYLCASSPTTSGPNYGYTFGSGTRLTVV.

This rearrangement joins TRBV4-3 to TRBJ1-2; D may be TRBD1 (5 bases). The CDR3 length is 13 residues. In germline, CDR1 is LGHNA, CDR2 YSLEER. Trimming stripped 3 bases from V and 6 bases from J, with 11 bases between. This CDR3 is CASSHPGRHGYTF. Written as DNA, the CDR3 is TGCGCCAGCAGCCACCCAGGGAGGCATGGCTACACCTTC.

The chain recombines TRBV27 with TRBJ2-1; D is perhaps TRBD1 (6 bases). Germline V gene data show CDR1 as MNHEY and CDR2 as SMNVEV (reference sequence). This CDR3 spans 14 amino acids. Deletions cut 4 bases from V and 6 bases from J, with 13 bases between. The CDR3 coding sequence is TGTGCCAGCAGTTCCCCCCGACAGGTCAATGAGCAGTTCTTC. Amino acid sequence: CASSSPRQVNEQFF.

The V gene is TRBV29-1, the J gene TRBJ2-5; TRBD2 matches 7 bases. The CDR3 length is 13 residues. Trimming cost V 2 bases and J 3 bases; bases outside gene matches: 3. CDR1 and CDR2 from the germline V gene are SQVTM and ANQGSEA. CDR3 sequence reads: CSVEPLAEETQYF. Written as DNA, the CDR3 is TGCAGCGTTGAACCCCTAGCGGAAGAGACCCAGTACTTC.

This clone was recorded only once. This rearrangement joins TRBV5-1 to TRBJ2-7; D gene uncertain. Germline V lookup: CDR1 SGHRS, CDR2 YFSETQ. The V and J ends lost 3 bases and 2 bases respectively, with 6 bases between them. The CDR3 has 12 amino acids. CDR3 protein: CASSSYPYEQYF. Written as DNA, the CDR3 is TGCGCCAGCAGCTCCTATCCCTACGAGCAGTACTTC.